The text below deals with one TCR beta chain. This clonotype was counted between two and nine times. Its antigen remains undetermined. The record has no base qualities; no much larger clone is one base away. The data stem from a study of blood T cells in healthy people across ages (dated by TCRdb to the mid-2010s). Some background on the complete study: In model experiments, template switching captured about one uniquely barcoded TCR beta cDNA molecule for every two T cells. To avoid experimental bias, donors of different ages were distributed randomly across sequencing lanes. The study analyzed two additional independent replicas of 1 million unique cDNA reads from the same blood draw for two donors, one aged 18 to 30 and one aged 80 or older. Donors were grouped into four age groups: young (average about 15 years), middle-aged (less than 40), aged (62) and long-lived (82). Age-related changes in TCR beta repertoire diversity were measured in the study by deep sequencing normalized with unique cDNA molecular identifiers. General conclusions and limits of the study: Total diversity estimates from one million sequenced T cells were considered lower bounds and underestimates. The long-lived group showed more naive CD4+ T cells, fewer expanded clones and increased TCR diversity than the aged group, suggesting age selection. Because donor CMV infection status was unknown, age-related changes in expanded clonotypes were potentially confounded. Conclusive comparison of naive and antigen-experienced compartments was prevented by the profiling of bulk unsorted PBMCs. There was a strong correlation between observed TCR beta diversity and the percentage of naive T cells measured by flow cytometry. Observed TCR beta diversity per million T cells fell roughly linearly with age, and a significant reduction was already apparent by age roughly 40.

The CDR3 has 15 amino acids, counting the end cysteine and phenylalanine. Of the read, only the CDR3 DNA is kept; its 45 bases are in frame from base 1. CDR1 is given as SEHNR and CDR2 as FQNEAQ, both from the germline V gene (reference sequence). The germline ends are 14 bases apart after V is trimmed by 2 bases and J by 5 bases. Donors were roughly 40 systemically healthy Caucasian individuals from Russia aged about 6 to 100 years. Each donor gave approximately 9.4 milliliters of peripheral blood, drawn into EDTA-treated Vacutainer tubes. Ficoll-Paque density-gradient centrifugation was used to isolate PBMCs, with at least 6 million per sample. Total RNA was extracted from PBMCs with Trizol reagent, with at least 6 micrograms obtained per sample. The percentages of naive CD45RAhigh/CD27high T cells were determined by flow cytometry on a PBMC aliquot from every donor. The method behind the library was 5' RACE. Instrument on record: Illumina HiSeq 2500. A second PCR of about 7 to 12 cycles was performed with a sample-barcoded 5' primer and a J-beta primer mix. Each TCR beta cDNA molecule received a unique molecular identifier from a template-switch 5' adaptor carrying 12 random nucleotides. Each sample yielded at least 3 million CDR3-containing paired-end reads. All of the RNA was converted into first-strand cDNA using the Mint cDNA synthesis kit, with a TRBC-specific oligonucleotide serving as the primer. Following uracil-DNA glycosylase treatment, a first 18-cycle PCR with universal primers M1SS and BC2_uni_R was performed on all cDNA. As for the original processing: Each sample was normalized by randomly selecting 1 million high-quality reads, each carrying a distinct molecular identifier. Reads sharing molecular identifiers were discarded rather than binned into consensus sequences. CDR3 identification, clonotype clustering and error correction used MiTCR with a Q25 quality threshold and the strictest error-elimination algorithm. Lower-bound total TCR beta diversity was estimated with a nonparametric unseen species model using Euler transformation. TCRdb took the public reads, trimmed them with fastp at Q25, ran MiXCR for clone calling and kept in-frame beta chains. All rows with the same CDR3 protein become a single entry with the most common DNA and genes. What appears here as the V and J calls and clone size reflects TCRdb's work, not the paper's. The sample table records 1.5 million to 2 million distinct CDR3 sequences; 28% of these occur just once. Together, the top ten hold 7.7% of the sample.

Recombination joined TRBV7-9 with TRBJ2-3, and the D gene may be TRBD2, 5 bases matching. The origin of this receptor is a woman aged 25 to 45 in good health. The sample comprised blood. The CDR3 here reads CASSLQPTREDTQYF. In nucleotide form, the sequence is TGTGCCAGCAGCTTACAGCCCACTCGGGAAGATACGCAGTATTTT.